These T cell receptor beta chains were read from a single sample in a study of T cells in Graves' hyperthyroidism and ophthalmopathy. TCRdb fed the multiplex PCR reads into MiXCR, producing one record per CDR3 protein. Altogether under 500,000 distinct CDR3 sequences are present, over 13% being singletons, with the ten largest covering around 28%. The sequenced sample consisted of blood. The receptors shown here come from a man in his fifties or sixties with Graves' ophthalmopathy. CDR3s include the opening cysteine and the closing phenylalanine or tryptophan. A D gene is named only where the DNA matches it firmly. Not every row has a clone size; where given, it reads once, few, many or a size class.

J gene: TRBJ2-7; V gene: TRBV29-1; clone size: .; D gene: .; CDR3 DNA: TGCAGCACGGAAATTGCGGCCTACGAGCAGTACTTC; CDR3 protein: CSTEIAAYEQYF
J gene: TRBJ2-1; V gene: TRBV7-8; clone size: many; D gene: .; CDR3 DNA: TGTGCCAGCAGCTTAGCGGGTGGGGGGCCCTCCTACAATGAGCAGTTCTTC; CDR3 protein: CASSLAGGGPSYNEQFF
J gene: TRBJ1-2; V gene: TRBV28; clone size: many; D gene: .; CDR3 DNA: TGTGCCAGCAGTTTACCAGGGGCGCGGGGCTACACCTTC; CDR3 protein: CASSLPGARGYTF
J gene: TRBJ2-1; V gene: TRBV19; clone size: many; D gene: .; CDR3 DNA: TGTGCCAGTAACTCCTACAATGAGCAGTTCTTC; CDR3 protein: CASNSYNEQFF
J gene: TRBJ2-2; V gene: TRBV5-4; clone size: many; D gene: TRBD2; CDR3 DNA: TGTGCCAGCAGCTTGGCCGGGACTAGCGACACCGGGGAGCTGTTTTTT; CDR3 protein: CASSLAGTSDTGELFF
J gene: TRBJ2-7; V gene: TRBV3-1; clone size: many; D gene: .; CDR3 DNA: TGTGCCAGCTCTCGGAGGTCTGCTTACGAGCAGTACTTC; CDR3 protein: CASSRRSAYEQYF
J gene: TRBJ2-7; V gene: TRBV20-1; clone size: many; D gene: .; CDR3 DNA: TGCAGTGCCCTCAGTAGTGCCACAACCTACGAGCAGTACTTC; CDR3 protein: CSALSSATTYEQYF
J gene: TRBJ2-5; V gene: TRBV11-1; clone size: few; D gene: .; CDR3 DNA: TGTGCCAGCAGCGGCGGGACGCGGGAGACCCAGTACTTC; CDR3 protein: CASSGGTRETQYF
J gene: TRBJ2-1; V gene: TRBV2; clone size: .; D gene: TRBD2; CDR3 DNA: TGTGCCAGCCCTCGGGCTGGCGGGAGTAGCGCCTACAATGAGCAGTTCTTC; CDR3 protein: CASPRAGGSSAYNEQFF
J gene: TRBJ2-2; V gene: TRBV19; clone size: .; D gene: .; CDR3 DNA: TGTGCCAGCAGGAGGGGGGTCACCGGGGAGCTGTTTTTT; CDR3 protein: CASRRGVTGELFF
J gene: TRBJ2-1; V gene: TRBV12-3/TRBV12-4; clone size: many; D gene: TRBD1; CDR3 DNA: TGTGCCAGCAGCCGGGACAGGACCTCCTACAATGAGCAGTTCTTC; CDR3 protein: CASSRDRTSYNEQFF
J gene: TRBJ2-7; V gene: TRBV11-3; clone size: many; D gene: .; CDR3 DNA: TGTGCCAGCAGCTTACGGGGACACAACTCCTACGAGCAGTACTTC; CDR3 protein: CASSLRGHNSYEQYF
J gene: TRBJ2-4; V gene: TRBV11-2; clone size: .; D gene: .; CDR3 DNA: TGTGCCAGCAGCCCTCCGCCCGGGGGCAGAGTTGAGGCCAAAAACATTCAGTACTTC; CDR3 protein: CASSPPPGGRVEAKNIQYF
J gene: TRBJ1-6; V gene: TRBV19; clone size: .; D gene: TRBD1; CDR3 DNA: TGTGCCAGTAACCCGGGAAAGGGGGCTTCACCCCTCCACTTT; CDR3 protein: CASNPGKGASPLHF
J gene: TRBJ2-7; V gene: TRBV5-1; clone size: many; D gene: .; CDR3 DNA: TGCGCCAGCAGCCCCCGGGGCAAAACCTACGAGCAGTACTTC; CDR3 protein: CASSPRGKTYEQYF
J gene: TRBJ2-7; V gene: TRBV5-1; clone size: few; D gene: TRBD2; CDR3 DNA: TGCGCCAGCAGTAAGTTAGCGGGGAGCTCCTACGAGCAGTACTTC; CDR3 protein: CASSKLAGSSYEQYF
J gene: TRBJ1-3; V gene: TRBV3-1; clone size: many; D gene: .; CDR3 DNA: TGTGCCAGCAGCCCGGTCGGGGGAAACACCATATATTTT; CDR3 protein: CASSPVGGNTIYF
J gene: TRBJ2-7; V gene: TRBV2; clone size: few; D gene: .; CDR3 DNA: TGTGCCAGCAGTGGGCAGCCCTACGAGCAGTACTTC; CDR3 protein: CASSGQPYEQYF
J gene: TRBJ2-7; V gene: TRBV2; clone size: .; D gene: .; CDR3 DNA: TGTGCCAGCATGCGGGGCTACGAGCAGTACTTC; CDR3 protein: CASMRGYEQYF
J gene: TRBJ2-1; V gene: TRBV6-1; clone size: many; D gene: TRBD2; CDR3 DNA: TGTGCCAGCAGTGCTACTAGCGGGAGTTTAGGTAATGAGCAGTTCTTC; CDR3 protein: CASSATSGSLGNEQFF
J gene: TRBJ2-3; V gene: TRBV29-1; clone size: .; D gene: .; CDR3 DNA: TGCAGCCCTAGGGGAGCTTACACAGATACGCAGTATTTT; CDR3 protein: CSPRGAYTDTQYF
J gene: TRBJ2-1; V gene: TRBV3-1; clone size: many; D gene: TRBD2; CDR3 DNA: TGTGCCAGCAGCCTTCTGGGACAGGGGACTAGCGGGATCGACAATGAGCAGTTCTTC; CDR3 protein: CASSLLGQGTSGIDNEQFF
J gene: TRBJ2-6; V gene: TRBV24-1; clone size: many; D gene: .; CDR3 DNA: TGTGCCACCAGTGATTCCGCACTTGGGCCTGGGGCCAACGTCCTGACTTTC; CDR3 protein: CATSDSALGPGANVLTF
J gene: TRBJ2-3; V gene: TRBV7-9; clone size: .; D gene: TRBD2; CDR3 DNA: TGTGCCAGCAGCGATTTGGGCGGACTAGCGGGGAGCACAGATACGCAGTATTTT; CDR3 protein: CASSDLGGLAGSTDTQYF
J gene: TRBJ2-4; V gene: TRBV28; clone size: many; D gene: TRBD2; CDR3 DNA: TGTGCCAGCAGGCCATGGTCCGGCCTAGCGGGAGAGTCCAAAAACATTCAGTACTTC; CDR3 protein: CASRPWSGLAGESKNIQYF
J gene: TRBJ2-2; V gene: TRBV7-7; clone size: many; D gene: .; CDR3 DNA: TGTGCTAGCAGCCCAGGCCGGCTCGTCAACACCGGGGAGCTGTTTTTT; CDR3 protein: CASSPGRLVNTGELFF
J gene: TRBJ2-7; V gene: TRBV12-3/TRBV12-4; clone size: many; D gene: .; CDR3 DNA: TGTGCCAGCACTATCGCTCAGGGGACCGAGCAGTACTTC; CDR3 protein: CASTIAQGTEQYF
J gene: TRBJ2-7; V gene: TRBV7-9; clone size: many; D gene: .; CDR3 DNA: TGTGCCAGCAGCCTCCGGGACCTCAAGGGAGACGAGCAGTACTTC; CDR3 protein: CASSLRDLKGDEQYF
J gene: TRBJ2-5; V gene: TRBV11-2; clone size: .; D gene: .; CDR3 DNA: TGTGCCAACAGTCCGAAAGAAGGGAGATTTAGGGAGACCCAGTACTTC; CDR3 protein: CANSPKEGRFRETQYF
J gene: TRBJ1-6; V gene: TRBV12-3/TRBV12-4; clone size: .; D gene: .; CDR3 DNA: TGTGCCAGCAGAACAATCACAGGGTATTCACCCCTCCACTTT; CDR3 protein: CASRTITGYSPLHF
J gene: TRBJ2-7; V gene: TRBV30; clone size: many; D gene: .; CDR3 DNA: TGTGCCTGGAGTGTAGGTGGGAGCGCCTACGAGCAGTACTTC; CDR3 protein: CAWSVGGSAYEQYF
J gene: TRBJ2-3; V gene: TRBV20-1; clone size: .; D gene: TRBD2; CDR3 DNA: TGCAGGCTAGCGGCACTGAGGGACTACCAAGGCACAGATACGCAGTATTTT; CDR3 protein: CRLAALRDYQGTDTQYF
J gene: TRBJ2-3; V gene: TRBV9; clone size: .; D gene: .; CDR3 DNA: TGTGCCAGCAGCGTCCAAGGATCGGGGGCAGATACGCAGTATTTT; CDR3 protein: CASSVQGSGADTQYF
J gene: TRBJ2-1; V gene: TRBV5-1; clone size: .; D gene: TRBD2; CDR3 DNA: TGCGCCAGCAGTCGGGAGGGCCGGGGCAATGAGCAGTTCTTC; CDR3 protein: CASSREGRGNEQFF
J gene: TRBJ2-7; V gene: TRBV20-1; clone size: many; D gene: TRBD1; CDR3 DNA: TGCAGTGCTTTACCGGGACAGATTTACGAGCAGTACTTC; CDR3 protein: CSALPGQIYEQYF
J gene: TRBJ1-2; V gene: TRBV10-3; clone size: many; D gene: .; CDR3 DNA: TGTGCCATCAGTGCGAACCTCAATAACTATGGCTACACCTTC; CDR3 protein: CAISANLNNYGYTF
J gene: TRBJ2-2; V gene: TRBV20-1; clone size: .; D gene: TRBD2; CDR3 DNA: TGCAGTGCTCCCCTCGCGACTAGCGCCGGGGAGCTGTTTTTT; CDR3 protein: CSAPLATSAGELFF